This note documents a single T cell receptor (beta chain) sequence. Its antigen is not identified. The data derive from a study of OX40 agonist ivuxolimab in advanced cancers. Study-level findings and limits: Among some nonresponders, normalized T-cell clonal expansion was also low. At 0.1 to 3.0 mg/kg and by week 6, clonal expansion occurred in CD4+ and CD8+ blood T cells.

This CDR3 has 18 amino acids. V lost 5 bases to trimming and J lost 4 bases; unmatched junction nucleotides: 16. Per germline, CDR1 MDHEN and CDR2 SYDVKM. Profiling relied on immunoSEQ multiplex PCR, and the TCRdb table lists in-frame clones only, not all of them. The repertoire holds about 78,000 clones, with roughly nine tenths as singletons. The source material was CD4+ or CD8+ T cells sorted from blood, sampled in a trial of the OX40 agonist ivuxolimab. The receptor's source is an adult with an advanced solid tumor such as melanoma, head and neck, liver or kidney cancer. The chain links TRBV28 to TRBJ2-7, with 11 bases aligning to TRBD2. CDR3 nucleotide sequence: TGTGCCAGCAGTCCCGGGACAGCGATGGGACTAGCGGTATACGAGCAGTACTTC. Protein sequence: CASSPGTAMGLAVYEQYF.